This T cell receptor (beta chain) was captured by sequencing in a study of blood T cell repertoires in COVID-19. Overall study: Collection of acute and convalescent COVID-19 samples took place in the United States, Italy and Spain. PBMCs, B-cell-depleted T cells, or T cells provided the cDNA or gDNA that made up the material.

Participants were aged about 18 to 100 years from around 24 US areas. As originally analysed: For nucleated cells, counts were estimated from reference gene primer amplification. The table came from immunoSEQ multiplex PCR; TCRdb's copy has only in-frame clones and leaves some out. For V, J and clone size, that table is used; D and trimming come from the DNA. The data show 150,000 to 200,000 clones, just over 85% seen once. The CDR3 sequence is 10 residues long. The V and J ends lost 8 bases and 3 bases respectively, with 5 bases between them. The V gene's germline CDR1 is SGHAT and CDR2 FQNNGV. This clone was recorded a few times.

The gene calls are TRBV11-2 and TRBJ2-7; D gene unclear. The TCR comes from a woman under 30 who had recovered from COVID-19. Sequenced: PBMCs or T cells enriched from blood (not recorded which). The DNA for the CDR3 is TGTGCCAGCGCTAACTACGAGCAGTACTTC. Residues: CASANYEQYF. Combining the CDR3 with reference TRBV11-2 and TRBJ2-7 gives the whole variable domain EAGVAQSPRYKIIEKRQSVAFWCNPISGHATLYWYQQILGQGPKLLIQFQNNGVVDDSQLPKDRFSAERLKGVDSTLKIQPAKLEDSAVYLCASANYEQYFGPGTRLTVT.